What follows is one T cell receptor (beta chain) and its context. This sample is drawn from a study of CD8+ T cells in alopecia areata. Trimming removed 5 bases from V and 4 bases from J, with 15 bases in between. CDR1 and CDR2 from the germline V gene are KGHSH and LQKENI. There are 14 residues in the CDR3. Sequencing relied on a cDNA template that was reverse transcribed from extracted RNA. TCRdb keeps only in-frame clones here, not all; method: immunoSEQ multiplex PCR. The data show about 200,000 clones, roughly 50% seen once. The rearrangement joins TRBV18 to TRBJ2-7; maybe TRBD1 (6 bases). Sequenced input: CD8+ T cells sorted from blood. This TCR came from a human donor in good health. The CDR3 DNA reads TGTGCCAGCTCAACAACAACAGGGAATTACGAGCAGTACTTC. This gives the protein CASSTTTGNYEQYF. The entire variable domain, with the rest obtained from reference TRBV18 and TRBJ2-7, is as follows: NAGVMQNPRHLVRRRGQEARLRCSPMKGHSHVYWYRQLPEEGLKFMVYLQKENIIDESGMPKERFSAEFPKEGPSILRIQQVVRGDSAAYFCASSTTTGNYEQYFGPGTRLTVT.